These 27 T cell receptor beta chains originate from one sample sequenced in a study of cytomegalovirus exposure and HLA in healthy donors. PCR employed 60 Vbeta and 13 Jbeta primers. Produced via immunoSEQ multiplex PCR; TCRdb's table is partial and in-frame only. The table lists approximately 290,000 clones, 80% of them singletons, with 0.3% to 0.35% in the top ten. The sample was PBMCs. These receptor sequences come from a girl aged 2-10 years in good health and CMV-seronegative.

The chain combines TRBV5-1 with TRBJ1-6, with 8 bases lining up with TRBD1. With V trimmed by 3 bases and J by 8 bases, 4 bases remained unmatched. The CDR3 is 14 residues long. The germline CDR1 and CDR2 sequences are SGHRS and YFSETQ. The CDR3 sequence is CASSSDRVDSPLHF. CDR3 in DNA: TGCGCCAGCAGCTCGGACAGGGTGGATTCACCCCTCCACTTT.

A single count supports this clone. This CDR3 reads CAISPTSGRSRSYNEQFF. The CDR3 DNA follows: TGTGCCATCAGTCCGACTAGCGGGAGGTCGCGCTCCTACAATGAGCAGTTCTTC. The J gene is TRBJ2-1, the V gene TRBV10-3, with 13 bases aligning to TRBD2. The CDR3 is 18 amino acids. V dropped 5 bases and J dropped 0; count of bases not matched to a gene: 7. Germline V gene data show CDR1 as ENHRY and CDR2 as SYGVKD.

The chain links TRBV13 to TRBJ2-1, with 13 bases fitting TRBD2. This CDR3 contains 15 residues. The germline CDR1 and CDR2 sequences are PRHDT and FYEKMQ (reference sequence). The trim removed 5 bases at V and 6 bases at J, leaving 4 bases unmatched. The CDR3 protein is CASSHTSGGVNEQFF. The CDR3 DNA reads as TGTGCCAGCAGCCATACTAGCGGGGGGGTCAATGAGCAGTTCTTC.

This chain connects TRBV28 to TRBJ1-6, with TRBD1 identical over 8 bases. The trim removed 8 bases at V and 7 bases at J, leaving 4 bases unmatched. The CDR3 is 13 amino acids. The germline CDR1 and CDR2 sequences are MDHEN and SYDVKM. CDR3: CASRDRPNSPLHF. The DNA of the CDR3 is TGTGCCAGCCGGGACAGGCCAAATTCACCCCTCCACTTT.

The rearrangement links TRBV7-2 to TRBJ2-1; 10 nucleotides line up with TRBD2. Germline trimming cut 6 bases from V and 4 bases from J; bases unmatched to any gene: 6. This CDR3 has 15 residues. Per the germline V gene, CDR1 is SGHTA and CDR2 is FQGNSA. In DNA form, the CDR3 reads TGTGCCAGCAGGTCGGCTAGCGGGGGTTACAATGAGCAGTTCTTC. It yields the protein CASRSASGGYNEQFF.

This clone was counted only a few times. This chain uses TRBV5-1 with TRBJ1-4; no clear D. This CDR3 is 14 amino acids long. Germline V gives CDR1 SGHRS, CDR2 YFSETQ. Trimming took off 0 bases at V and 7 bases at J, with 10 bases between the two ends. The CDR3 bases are TGCGCCAGCAGCTTGGGCGGTCTAGGTGAAAAACTGTTTTTT. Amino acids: CASSLGGLGEKLFF. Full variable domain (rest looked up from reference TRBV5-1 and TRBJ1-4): KAGVTQTPRYLIKTRGQQVTLSCSPISGHRSVSWYQQTPGQGLQFLFEYFSETQRNKGNFPGRFSGRQFSNSRSEMNVSTLELGDSALYLCASSLGGLGEKLFFGSGTQLSVL.

The DNA for the CDR3 is TGTGCCAGCAGTGTTGGGGCGGGGGAGCAGTACTTC. It encodes CASSVGAGEQYF. This chain links TRBV2 with TRBJ2-7; possibly TRBD2 for D (6 bases). V lost 4 bases to trimming and J lost 7 bases, with 11 bases between them. Germline assignment: CDR1 SNHLY and CDR2 FYNNEI. This CDR3 is built from 12 residues.

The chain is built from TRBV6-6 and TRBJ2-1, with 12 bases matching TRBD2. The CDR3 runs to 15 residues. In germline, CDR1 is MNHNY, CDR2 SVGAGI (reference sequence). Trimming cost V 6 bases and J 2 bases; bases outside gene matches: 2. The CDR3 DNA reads TGTGCCAGCAGCCCTAGCGGGGGGGCCTACAATGAGCAGTTCTTC. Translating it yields CASSPSGGAYNEQFF.

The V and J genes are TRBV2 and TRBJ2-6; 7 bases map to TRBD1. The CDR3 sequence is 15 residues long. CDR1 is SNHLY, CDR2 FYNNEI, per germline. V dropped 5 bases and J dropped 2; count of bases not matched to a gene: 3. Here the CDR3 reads CASSTQGTGANVLTF. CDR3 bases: TGTGCCAGCAGTACACAGGGGACTGGGGCCAACGTCCTGACTTTC.

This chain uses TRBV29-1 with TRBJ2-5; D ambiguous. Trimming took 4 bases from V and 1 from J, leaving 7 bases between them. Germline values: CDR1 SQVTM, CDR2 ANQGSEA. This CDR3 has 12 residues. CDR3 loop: CSVAVAQETQYF. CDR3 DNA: TGCAGCGTTGCCGTAGCCCAAGAGACCCAGTACTTC.

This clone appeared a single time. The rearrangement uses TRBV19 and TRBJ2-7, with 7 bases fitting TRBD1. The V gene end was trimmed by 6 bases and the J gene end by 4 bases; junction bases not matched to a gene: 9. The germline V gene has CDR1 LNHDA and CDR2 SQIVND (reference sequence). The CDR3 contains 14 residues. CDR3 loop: CASSPTGSRYEQYF. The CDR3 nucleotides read TGTGCCAGTAGCCCGACAGGGTCTCGATACGAGCAGTACTTC.

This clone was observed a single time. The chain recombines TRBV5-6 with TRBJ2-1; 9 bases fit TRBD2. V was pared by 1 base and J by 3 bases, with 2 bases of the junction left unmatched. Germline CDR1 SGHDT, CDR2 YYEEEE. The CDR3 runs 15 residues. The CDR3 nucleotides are TGTGCCAGCAGCTTGACTAGCGGGTACTACAATGAGCAGTTCTTC. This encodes CASSLTSGYYNEQFF.

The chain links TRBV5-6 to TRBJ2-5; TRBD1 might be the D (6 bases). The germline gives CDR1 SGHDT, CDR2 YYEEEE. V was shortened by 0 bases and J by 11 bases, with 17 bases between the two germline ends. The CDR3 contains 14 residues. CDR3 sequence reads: CASSLEYRVGEQYF. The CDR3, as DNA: TGTGCCAGCAGCTTGGAATACAGGGTTGGAGAGCAGTACTTC.

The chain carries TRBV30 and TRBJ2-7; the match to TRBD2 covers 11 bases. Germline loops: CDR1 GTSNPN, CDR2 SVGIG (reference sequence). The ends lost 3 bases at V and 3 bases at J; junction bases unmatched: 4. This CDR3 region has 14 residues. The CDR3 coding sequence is TGTGCCTGGAGGGGGACTAGCGGCTACTACGAGCAGTACTTC. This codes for CAWRGTSGYYEQYF.

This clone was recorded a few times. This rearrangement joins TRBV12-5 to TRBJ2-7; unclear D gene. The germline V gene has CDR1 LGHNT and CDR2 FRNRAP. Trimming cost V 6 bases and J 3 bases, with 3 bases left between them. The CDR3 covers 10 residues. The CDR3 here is CASGRYEQYF. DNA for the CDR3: TGTGCTAGTGGCCGCTACGAGCAGTACTTC.

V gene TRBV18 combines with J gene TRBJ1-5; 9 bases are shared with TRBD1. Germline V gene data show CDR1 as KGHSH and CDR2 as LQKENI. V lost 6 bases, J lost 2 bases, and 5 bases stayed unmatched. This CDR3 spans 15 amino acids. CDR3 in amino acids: CASSLTGGGNQPQHF. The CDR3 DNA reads TGTGCCAGCTCTCTAACAGGGGGCGGCAATCAGCCCCAGCATTTT.

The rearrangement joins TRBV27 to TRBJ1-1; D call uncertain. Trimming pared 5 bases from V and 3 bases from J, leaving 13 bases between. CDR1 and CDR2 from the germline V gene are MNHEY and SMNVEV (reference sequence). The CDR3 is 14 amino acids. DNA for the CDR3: TGTGCCAGCAGTCCCCTACGAGGCGACACTGAAGCTTTCTTT. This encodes CASSPLRGDTEAFF.

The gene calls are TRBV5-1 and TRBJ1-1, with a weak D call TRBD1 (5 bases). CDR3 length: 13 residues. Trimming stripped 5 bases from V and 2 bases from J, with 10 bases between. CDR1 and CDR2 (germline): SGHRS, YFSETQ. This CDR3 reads CASRWGSNTEAFF. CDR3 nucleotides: TGCGCCAGCAGGTGGGGCAGCAACACTGAAGCTTTCTTT.

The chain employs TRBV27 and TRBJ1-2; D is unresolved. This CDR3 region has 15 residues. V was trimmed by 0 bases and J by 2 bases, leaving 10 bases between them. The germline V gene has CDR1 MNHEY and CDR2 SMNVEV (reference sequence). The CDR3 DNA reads TGTGCCAGCAGTTTATCTAGTAACCTAAACTATGGCTACACCTTC. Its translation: CASSLSSNLNYGYTF.

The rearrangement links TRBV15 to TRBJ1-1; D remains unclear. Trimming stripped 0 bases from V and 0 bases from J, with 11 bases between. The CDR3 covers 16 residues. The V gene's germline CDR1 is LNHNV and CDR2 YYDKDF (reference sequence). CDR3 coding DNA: TGTGCCACCAGCAGAGATGTCGGGGTTATGAACACTGAAGCTTTCTTT. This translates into CATSRDVGVMNTEAFF.

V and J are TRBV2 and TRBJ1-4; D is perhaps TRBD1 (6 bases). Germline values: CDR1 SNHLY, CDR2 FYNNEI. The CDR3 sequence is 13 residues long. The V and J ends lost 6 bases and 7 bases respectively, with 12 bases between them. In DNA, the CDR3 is TGTGCCAGCAGCACAAGACAGGCTGAAAAACTGTTTTTT. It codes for CASSTRQAEKLFF.

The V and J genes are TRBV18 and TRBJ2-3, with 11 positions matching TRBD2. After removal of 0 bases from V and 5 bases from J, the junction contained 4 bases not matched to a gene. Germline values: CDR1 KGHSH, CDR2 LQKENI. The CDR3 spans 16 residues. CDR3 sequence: CASSPPGGTSGDTQYF. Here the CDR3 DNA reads TGTGCCAGCTCACCACCTGGTGGGACTAGCGGAGATACGCAGTATTTT.

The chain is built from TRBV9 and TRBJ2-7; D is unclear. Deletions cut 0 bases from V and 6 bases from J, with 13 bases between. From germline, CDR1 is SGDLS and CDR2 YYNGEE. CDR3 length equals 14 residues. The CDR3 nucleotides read TGTGCCAGCAGCGTAGGAGGTACGGGTAGCGAGCAGTACTTC. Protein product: CASSVGGTGSEQYF.

The CDR3 reads CASSSHPRGETQYF. The CDR3, as DNA: TGTGCCAGCAGTTCGCACCCGCGAGGGGAGACCCAGTACTTC. The chain has TRBV28 and TRBJ2-5, with D possibly TRBD2 on 5 matching bases. With 4 bases removed from V and 5 bases from J, the gap between germline ends came to 14 bases. CDR3 length equals 14 residues. CDR1 is MDHEN, CDR2 SYDVKM, per germline.

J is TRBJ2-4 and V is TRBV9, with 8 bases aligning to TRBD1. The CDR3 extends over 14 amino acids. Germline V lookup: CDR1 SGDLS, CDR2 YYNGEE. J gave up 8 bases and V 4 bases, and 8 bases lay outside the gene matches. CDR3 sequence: CASSLRTGTDIQYF. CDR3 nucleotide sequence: TGTGCCAGCAGCCTCCGGACAGGGACTGACATTCAGTACTTC.

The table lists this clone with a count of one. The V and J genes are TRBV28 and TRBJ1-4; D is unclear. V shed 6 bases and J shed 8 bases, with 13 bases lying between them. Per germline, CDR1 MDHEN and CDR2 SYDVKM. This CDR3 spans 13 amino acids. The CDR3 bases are TGTGCCAGCAGCCCCGCGGGAGGCGAAAAACTGTTTTTT. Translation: CASSPAGGEKLFF.

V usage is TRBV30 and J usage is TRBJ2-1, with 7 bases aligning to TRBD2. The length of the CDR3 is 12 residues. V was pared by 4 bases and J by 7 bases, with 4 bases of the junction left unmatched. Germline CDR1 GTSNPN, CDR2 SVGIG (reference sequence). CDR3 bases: TGTGCCTGGAAGGCTAGCGGAAATGAGCAGTTCTTC. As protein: CAWKASGNEQFF.